The 5 T cell receptor beta chains in this list originate from one sample, sequenced in a study of cytomegalovirus exposure and HLA in healthy donors. The PCR contained 60 Vbeta and 13 Jbeta primers. Profiling relied on immunoSEQ multiplex PCR, and the TCRdb table lists in-frame clones only, not all of them. The sample shows approximately 110,000 clones, roughly four fifths of them seen only once. Sequencing used PBMCs. The receptors come from a man aged 45-65 years in good health and CMV-seronegative.

This clone was observed a few times. The rearrangement links TRBV7-2 to TRBJ2-1; D is ambiguous. CDR3 length: 12 residues. Germline V gene data show CDR1 as SGHTA and CDR2 as FQGNSA. Trimming cost V 1 base and J 7 bases, with 5 bases left between them. The CDR3 nucleotides read TGTGCCAGCAGCTTAGTCGGTAATGAGCAGTTCTTC. The encoded protein is CASSLVGNEQFF.

The gene calls are TRBV29-1 and TRBJ2-2, with TRBD2 matching 8 bases. The CDR3 sequence is 18 residues long. Trimming cost V 5 bases and J 3 bases; bases outside gene matches: 17. Germline CDR1 SQVTM, CDR2 ANQGSEA. CDR3 sequence reads: CSVSQGPVAGTYTGELFF. The CDR3 DNA follows: TGCAGCGTTTCTCAAGGGCCCGTAGCGGGGACATACACCGGGGAGCTGTTTTTT.

Points on this clone: Other DNA sequences in this specimen translate into the identical CDR3. The chain combines TRBV7-2 with TRBJ1-2, with 7 nucleotides matching TRBD1. Germline V gives CDR1 SGHTA, CDR2 FQGNSA. The V gene end was trimmed by 5 bases and the J gene end by 8 bases; junction bases not matched to a gene: 8. The CDR3 sequence is 13 residues long. CDR3 coding DNA: TGTGCCAGCAGCCCAGGACAGGAAGGCGGCTACACCTTC. Translating it yields CASSPGQEGGYTF.

This clone was detected only a few times. The rearrangement joins TRBV5-4 to TRBJ2-3; weak D call: TRBD2 (6 bases). The CDR3 spans 16 residues. Germline lookup yields CDR1 SGHNT and CDR2 YYREEE (reference sequence). V gave up 3 bases and J gave up 0 bases, with 14 bases separating them. Here the CDR3 reads CASSSNGGVSTDTQYF. In nucleotides, the CDR3 is TGTGCCAGCAGCTCGAACGGGGGAGTTAGCACAGATACGCAGTATTTT.

V and J are TRBV7-6 and TRBJ2-5; 8 nucleotides match TRBD1. Germline loops: CDR1 SGHVS, CDR2 FNYEAQ. The CDR3 is 16 residues long. Trimming at V came to 5 bases and at J to 3 bases, leaving 11 bases not matched to a gene. CDR3: CASSPKIRGREETQYF. The CDR3 DNA reads TGTGCCAGCAGCCCCAAGATCAGGGGGCGTGAAGAGACCCAGTACTTC.